This TCR beta chain was captured by sequencing in a study of T cell responses to AZD1222 COVID-19 vaccine. Findings and caveats of the study: Donors were chiefly white British, with a greater number of females, and clonal diversity was perhaps underestimated. Mapped onto spike, vaccine-associated CD4 TCRs spanned it and were dominant at 160-218 and 743-854.

Comment on this clone: Its antigen is undetermined.

Measured with immunoSEQ multiplex PCR; TCRdb has only the in-frame clones, and not every one. Altogether 130,000 or so clones are present, 88% being singletons, with the ten largest covering more than 5.5%. The clonotype comes from an adult who received the AZD1222 COVID-19 vaccine. The sequences come from peripheral blood, collected 28 days after the second AZD1222 dose.

CDR3: CASSLGAGVLGTDTQYF. CDR3 coding DNA: TGTGCCAGCAGCTTAGGAGCGGGAGTCCTCGGCACAGATACGCAGTATTTT. The J gene is TRBJ2-3, the V gene TRBV7-9; the match to TRBD2 covers 8 bases. This CDR3 region has 17 residues. Germline CDR1 is SEHNR and CDR2 is FQNEAQ (reference sequence). J lost 1 base, V lost 1 base, and 7 bases had no gene match.